These 27 T cell receptor beta chains originate from one sample sequenced in a study of CD8 T cells in Susac syndrome. An input of about 0.5 to 1 ug of RNA was subjected to reverse transcription using random hexamers. TCRdb passed the immunoSEQ multiplex PCR reads through MiXCR, listing each CDR3 protein once. The table lists around 130,000 distinct CDR3 sequences, roughly 96% of them singletons. The sequenced sample was CD4+ T cells from PBMCs. These receptors came from a human donor in good health.

The chain combines TRBV5-1 with TRBJ1-1; D is undetermined. The V and J ends lost 3 bases and 0 bases respectively, with 12 bases between them. The CDR3 sequence is 15 residues long. The V gene's germline CDR1 is SGHRS and CDR2 YFSETQ. This CDR3 reads CASSSMGGLNTEAFF. The CDR3 coding sequence is TGCGCCAGCAGCTCCATGGGAGGGCTGAACACTGAAGCTTTCTTT.

The genes are TRBV3-1 and TRBJ1-1; D is unclear. CDR3 size: 12 residues. Germline CDR1 LGHDT, CDR2 YNNKEL (reference sequence). Trimming stripped 2 bases from V and 6 bases from J, with 7 bases between. The CDR3 loop reads CASSQNRAEAFF. The DNA for the CDR3 is TGTGCCAGCAGCCAAAATAGGGCTGAAGCTTTCTTT. The full variable domain, completed using reference TRBV3-1 and TRBJ1-1, is DTAVSQTPKYLVTQMGNDKSIKCEQNLGHDTMYWYKQDSKKFLKIMFSYNNKELIINETVPNRFSPKSPDKAHLNLHINSLELGDSAVYFCASSQNRAEAFFGQGTRLTVV.

The gene calls are TRBV4-2 and TRBJ1-5, with a possible D match to TRBD1 (5 bases). CDR3 length: 16 amino acids. Germline-derived CDR1 and CDR2 are LGHNA and YNFKEQ. Trimming cost V 0 bases and J 5 bases, with 14 bases left between them. The CDR3 sequence is CASSQDPGPGDQPQHF. DNA of the CDR3: TGTGCCAGCAGCCAAGATCCAGGGCCAGGCGATCAGCCCCAGCATTTT.

CDR3 sequence reads: CATSDYRDRKETQYF. The CDR3 DNA reads as TGTGCCACCAGTGATTATCGGGACAGGAAAGAGACCCAGTACTTC. The chain recombines TRBV24-1 with TRBJ2-5; 8 bases are a match to TRBD1. The V segment lost 2 bases and the J segment 3 bases; nucleotides outside the gene matches: 4. The CDR3 is 15 amino acids. Germline CDR1 and CDR2: KGHDR and SFDVKD.

This clonotype appeared once. V is TRBV11-1 and J is TRBJ1-1; no reliable D call. This CDR3 spans 13 amino acids. The V end was cut by 8 bases, the J end by 1 base, with 11 bases between. The germline V gene has CDR1 SGHAT and CDR2 FQDESV (reference sequence). CDR3 protein: CASAGQQNTEAFF. For the CDR3, the DNA is TGTGCCAGCGCTGGGCAGCAGAACACTGAAGCTTTCTTT. Together with reference TRBV11-1 and TRBJ1-1, the CDR3 gives the full variable domain: EAEVAQSPRYKITEKSQAVAFWCDPISGHATLYWYRQILGQGPELLVQFQDESVVDDSQLPKDRFSAERLKGVDSTLKIQPAELGDSAMYLCASAGQQNTEAFFGQGTRLTVV.

This sequence joins TRBV29-1 and TRBJ1-5; maybe TRBD1 (6 bases). Germline lookup yields CDR1 SQVTM and CDR2 ANQGSEA. The CDR3 has 13 residues. The ends were cut back, 5 bases at V and 7 bases at J, with 15 bases in the middle. The CDR3 spells CSVLTIQGQPQHF. In DNA, the CDR3 is TGCAGCGTTCTCACGATACAGGGCCAGCCCCAGCATTTT.

V and J are TRBV2 and TRBJ1-4; 9 positions agree with TRBD1. The CDR3 extends over 14 amino acids. The V gene's germline CDR1 is SNHLY and CDR2 FYNNEI. The J segment lost 1 base and the V segment lost 6 bases, leaving 0 bases of the junction unmatched. CDR3 in DNA: TGTGCCAGCAGGGGACAGGGAACTAATGAAAAACTGTTTTTT. This codes for CASRGQGTNEKLFF.

CDR3 amino acids: CSGSGTSGIYEQYF. Here the CDR3 DNA reads TGCAGCGGGAGCGGGACTAGCGGGATCTACGAGCAGTACTTC. V gene TRBV29-1 combines with J gene TRBJ2-7, with TRBD2 matching over 13 bases. The CDR3 runs to 14 residues. The trim removed 7 bases at V and 3 bases at J, leaving 6 bases unmatched. CDR1 is SQVTM and CDR2 is ANQGSEA in the germline V gene.

The J gene is TRBJ2-7, the V gene TRBV2, with TRBD2 matching 10 bases. After removal of 6 bases from V and 3 bases from J, the junction contained 5 bases not matched to a gene. Germline-derived CDR1 and CDR2 are SNHLY and FYNNEI. The CDR3 covers 14 residues. The CDR3 loop reads CASRALAGVYEQYF. Written as DNA, the CDR3 is TGTGCCAGCAGGGCTCTAGCGGGAGTCTACGAGCAGTACTTC.

V and J are TRBV7-2 and TRBJ2-7, with 7 bases fitting TRBD2. V dropped 4 bases and J dropped 6; count of bases not matched to a gene: 12. CDR1 SGHTA and CDR2 FQGNSA come from the germline V gene. This CDR3 comprises 15 residues. The CDR3 sequence: CASSSGGPTAGEQYF. DNA for the CDR3: TGTGCCAGCAGCTCGGGGGGACCCACAGCGGGCGAGCAGTACTTC.

The chain is built from TRBV20-1 and TRBJ2-2, with TRBD2 matching 7 bases. After removal of 7 bases from V and 5 bases from J, the junction contained 19 bases not matched to a gene. Germline CDR1 DFQATT, CDR2 SNEGSKA (reference sequence). This CDR3 comprises 17 residues. CDR3 nucleotide sequence: TGCAGTGGCGCACTAGGAGCGGGATCCCTGGGTACCGGGGAGCTGTTTTTT. It codes for CSGALGAGSLGTGELFF.

This chain links TRBV18 with TRBJ1-5, with D possibly TRBD1 on 5 matching bases. The CDR3 has 13 residues. V was clipped by 3 bases and J by 9 bases, with 12 bases between them. CDR1 and CDR2 (germline): KGHSH, LQKENI. CDR3 residues: CASSPGLRTPQHF. The DNA of the CDR3 is TGTGCCAGCTCACCGGGACTGCGAACGCCCCAGCATTTT. Complete variable domain (other parts from reference TRBV18 and TRBJ1-5): NAGVMQNPRHLVRRRGQEARLRCSPMKGHSHVYWYRQLPEEGLKFMVYLQKENIIDESGMPKERFSAEFPKEGPSILRIQQVVRGDSAAYFCASSPGLRTPQHFGDGTRLSIL.

This clonotype was seen more than once but under ten times. The V call is TRBV7-9, the J call TRBJ2-4; D uncertain. V lost 4 bases and J 0 bases, leaving 7 bases between the germline ends. The CDR3 contains 14 residues. Germline V gene sequence: CDR1 SEHNR, CDR2 FQNEAQ (reference sequence). The CDR3 protein is CASSSGLAKNIQYF. DNA for the CDR3: TGTGCCAGCAGCTCCGGGCTAGCCAAAAACATTCAGTACTTC.

V usage is TRBV3-1 and J usage is TRBJ2-1; D is unclear. V lost 2 bases and J lost 7, with 3 bases in between. Germline assignment: CDR1 LGHDT and CDR2 YNNKEL (reference sequence). The CDR3 has 11 residues. Written as DNA, the CDR3 is TGTGCCAGCAGCCAACCGAATGAGCAGTTCTTC. Amino acids: CASSQPNEQFF.

DNA of the CDR3: TGTGCCAGCTCACCATACTTGAACACTGAAGCTTTCTTT. It codes for CASSPYLNTEAFF. The gene calls are TRBV18 and TRBJ1-1; D gene ambiguous. The CDR3 loop spans 13 amino acids. Germline V gene lookup returns CDR1 KGHSH and CDR2 LQKENI. V was trimmed by 2 bases and J by 0 bases, leaving 4 bases between them.

The rearrangement uses TRBV7-2 and TRBJ2-4; TRBD2 matches at 8 bases. Per germline, CDR1 SGHTA and CDR2 FQGNSA. The CDR3 is 16 residues long. The V gene end was trimmed by 3 bases and the J gene end by 6 bases; junction bases not matched to a gene: 10. The CDR3, as DNA: TGTGCCAGCAGCTTGGGCGGGAGGCCGGGCGGAAACATTCAGTACTTC. It translates to CASSLGGRPGGNIQYF.

The rearrangement joins TRBV20-1 to TRBJ2-1; a possible D gene is TRBD2 (6 bases). V shed 3 bases and J shed 0 bases, with 9 bases lying between them. This CDR3 is built from 14 residues. Germline V gene lookup returns CDR1 DFQATT and CDR2 SNEGSKA (reference sequence). CDR3 DNA sequence: TGCAGTGCTAGGGAGGGCCGCTCCTACAATGAGCAGTTCTTC. The encoded protein is CSAREGRSYNEQFF.

This chain connects TRBV29-1 to TRBJ1-2; no definite D call. The V and J ends lost 0 bases and 4 bases respectively, with 3 bases between them. The germline gives CDR1 SQVTM, CDR2 ANQGSEA. The CDR3 runs to 11 residues. CDR3 protein: CSVEDGYGYTF. Written as DNA, the CDR3 is TGCAGCGTTGAAGACGGCTATGGCTACACCTTC.

This clonotype was counted between two and nine times. In DNA, the CDR3 is TGTGCCAGCAGTTTCGTGGGTACTGAAGCTTTCTTT. It yields the protein CASSFVGTEAFF. V and J are TRBV12-3 or TRBV12-4 and TRBJ1-1; D gene unclear. The CDR3 runs to 12 residues. V was shortened by 3 bases and J by 5 bases, with 7 bases between the two germline ends.

The chain couples TRBV5-1 to TRBJ2-1; 10 bases fit TRBD2. V lost 0 bases to trimming and J lost 9 bases; unmatched junction nucleotides: 6. The CDR3 loop spans 15 amino acids. CDR1 is SGHRS and CDR2 is YFSETQ in the germline V gene. The CDR3 is CASSLGAGGRREQFF. In DNA form, the CDR3 reads TGCGCCAGCAGCTTGGGAGCGGGAGGGAGGCGTGAGCAGTTCTTC.

The chain joins TRBV19 to TRBJ2-5, with 8 bases aligning to TRBD2. CDR1 and CDR2 (germline): LNHDA, SQIVND (reference sequence). CDR3 length: 16 amino acids. J was trimmed by 4 bases and V by 4 bases; bases with no gene match: 11. CDR3 amino acids: CASSKLAGFNPETQYF. Here the CDR3 DNA reads TGTGCCAGTAGTAAGCTAGCGGGTTTTAACCCAGAGACCCAGTACTTC. Drawing the rest from reference TRBV19 and TRBJ2-5, the complete variable domain is DGGITQSPKYLFRKEGQNVTLSCEQNLNHDAMYWYRQDPGQGLRLIYYSQIVNDFQKGDIAEGYSVSREKKESFPLTVTSAQKNPTAFYLCASSKLAGFNPETQYFGPGTRLLVL.

The chain recombines TRBV9 with TRBJ2-7; D possibly corresponds to TRBD1 (6 bases). Germline-derived CDR1 and CDR2 are SGDLS and YYNGEE. This CDR3 region has 16 residues. With 4 bases removed from V and 0 bases from J, the gap between germline ends came to 17 bases. The CDR3 nucleotides read TGTGCCAGCAGCCCCCGACAGGCCCACAGCTCCTACGAGCAGTACTTC. Protein: CASSPRQAHSSYEQYF.

J is TRBJ2-7 and V is TRBV28, with no clear D. This CDR3 is built from 10 residues. V was pared by 8 bases and J by 7 bases, with 9 bases between. The germline V gene encodes CDR1 MDHEN and CDR2 SYDVKM. The CDR3: CASGREEQYF. CDR3 nucleotides: TGTGCCAGCGGAAGAGAGGAGCAGTACTTC.

J is TRBJ2-5 and V is TRBV2; TRBD2 aligns across 14 bases. Trimming took 6 bases from V and 4 from J; bases not matched to a gene: 10. This CDR3 is 17 amino acids long. Germline V gives CDR1 SNHLY, CDR2 FYNNEI. The CDR3 is CASSGLAGGLGRETQYF. CDR3 nucleotide sequence: TGTGCCAGCAGCGGACTAGCGGGAGGTCTAGGACGAGAGACCCAGTACTTC.

The V call is TRBV3-1, the J call TRBJ2-3; D ambiguous. Germline loops: CDR1 LGHDT, CDR2 YNNKEL (reference sequence). The CDR3 extends over 15 amino acids. V was cut by 8 bases and J by 7 bases, with 22 bases left in between. Here the CDR3 reads CASGPKDAPTNTQYF. The CDR3 nucleotides read TGTGCCAGCGGTCCTAAGGACGCGCCGACCAATACGCAGTATTTT.

The genes are TRBV2 and TRBJ2-4; 10 bases map to TRBD1. The J segment lost 9 bases and the V segment lost 8 bases, leaving 13 bases of the junction unmatched. The CDR3 runs to 15 residues. In germline, CDR1 is SNHLY, CDR2 FYNNEI. The chain's CDR3 is CASRGTGVYRTIQYF. CDR3 coding DNA: TGTGCCAGCCGAGGGACAGGGGTTTATCGGACCATTCAGTACTTC.

The gene calls are TRBV24-1 and TRBJ2-1; 10 nucleotides agree with TRBD2. The germline gives CDR1 KGHDR, CDR2 SFDVKD. The junction had 8 bases not matched to a gene; V was cut back by 4 bases and J by 6 bases. The CDR3 contains 16 residues. The CDR3 sequence is CATSDLTSGTRNEQFF. The CDR3 DNA reads as TGTGCCACCAGTGACCTTACTAGCGGGACTCGCAATGAGCAGTTCTTC.